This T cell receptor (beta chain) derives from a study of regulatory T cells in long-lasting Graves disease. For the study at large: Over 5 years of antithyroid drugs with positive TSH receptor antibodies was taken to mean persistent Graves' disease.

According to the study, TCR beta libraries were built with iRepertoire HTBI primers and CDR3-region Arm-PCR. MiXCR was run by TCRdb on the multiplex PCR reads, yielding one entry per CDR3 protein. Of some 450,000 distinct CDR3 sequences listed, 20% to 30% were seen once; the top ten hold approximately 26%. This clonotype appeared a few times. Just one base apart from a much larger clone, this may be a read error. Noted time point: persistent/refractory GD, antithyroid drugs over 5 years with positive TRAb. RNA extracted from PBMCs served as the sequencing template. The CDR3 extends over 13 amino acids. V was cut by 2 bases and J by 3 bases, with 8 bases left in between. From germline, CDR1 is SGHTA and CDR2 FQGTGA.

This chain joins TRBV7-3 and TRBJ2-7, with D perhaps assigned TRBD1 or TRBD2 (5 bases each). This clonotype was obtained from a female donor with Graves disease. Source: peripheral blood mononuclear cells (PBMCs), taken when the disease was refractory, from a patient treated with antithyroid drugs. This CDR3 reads CASSLVGDYEQYF. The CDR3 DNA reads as TGTGCCAGCAGCTTAGTGGGGGACTACGAGCAGTACTTC.